The 25 T cell receptor beta chains below all came from one sample that was sequenced in a study of cytotoxic CD8 clonotypes in ibrutinib-treated CLL. Sequenced by immunoSEQ multiplex PCR; TCRdb stores in-frame clones only, minus some. The data hold fewer than 400,000 clones, with about 64% observed a single time. The sample consisted of PBMCs, taken after 36 months of ibrutinib treatment. The receptors stem from a human donor with chronic lymphocytic leukemia.

The chain links TRBV4-3 to TRBJ2-5; 9 positions agree with TRBD2. Looked up from germline, CDR1 is LGHNA and CDR2 is YSLEER. V lost 3 bases and J lost 13; bases outside the gene matches: 9. The CDR3 contains 13 residues. The CDR3 spells CASSHIGLARLYF. For the CDR3, the DNA is TGCGCCAGCAGCCACATCGGACTAGCGAGATTGTACTTC.

The chain recombines TRBV4-1 with TRBJ1-6; no definite D call. V was clipped by 0 bases and J by 0 bases, with 12 bases between them. CDR3 length: 18 residues. Per germline, CDR1 MGHRA and CDR2 YSYEKL. CDR3 region: CASSQDQTSSSYNSPLHF. DNA for the CDR3: TGCGCCAGCAGCCAAGACCAGACCTCCAGCTCCTATAATTCACCCCTCCACTTT.

This clone was observed a handful of times. The CDR3 nucleotides are TGTGCCAGCAGCCCGCCGGGGGAGCAGTTCTTC. This sequence encodes CASSPPGEQFF. This chain joins TRBV11-2 and TRBJ2-1; TRBD2 is a possible D gene (5 bases). Looked up from germline, CDR1 is SGHAT and CDR2 is FQNNGV. Trimming pared 5 bases from V and 10 bases from J, leaving 9 bases between. This CDR3 contains 11 residues.

The chain employs TRBV18 and TRBJ2-7; D not resolved. Deletions cut 1 base from V and 3 bases from J, with 13 bases between. Germline V lookup: CDR1 KGHSH, CDR2 LQKENI. The CDR3 extends over 15 amino acids. CDR3 amino acids: CASSPRLGPNYEQYF. CDR3 coding DNA: TGTGCCAGCTCACCACGACTCGGACCGAACTACGAGCAGTACTTC.

The chain uses TRBV21-1 and TRBJ2-7; the tabulated D call, TRBD2, remains unverified against the DNA. TRBV21-1 is assigned pseudogene status. The CDR3 runs 16 residues. CDR3 DNA sequence: TGTGCCAGCAGCAAAGGGATTTGCGGGAGAAAATACGAGCAGTACTTC. This translates into CASSKGICGRKYEQYF.

This clone has a handful of counts. V is TRBV19 and J is TRBJ2-7; 7 bases fit TRBD1. Germline V gene lookup returns CDR1 LNHDA and CDR2 SQIVND (reference sequence). V lost 5 bases to trimming and J lost 6 bases; unmatched junction nucleotides: 7. The CDR3 extends over 13 amino acids. CDR3 nucleotide sequence: TGTGCCAGTAGTCCCTCACAGGGGCGCGAGCAGTACTTC. Its translation: CASSPSQGREQYF.

This rearrangement joins TRBV27 to TRBJ2-2, with 7 nucleotides matching TRBD2. From germline, CDR1 is MNHEY and CDR2 SMNVEV (reference sequence). CDR3 size: 15 residues. Trimming cost V 6 bases and J 3 bases; bases outside gene matches: 7. The CDR3 nucleotides are TGTGCCAGCAGCTTGGGACTATCCGACACCGGGGAGCTGTTTTTT. Its translation is CASSLGLSDTGELFF.

The gene calls are TRBV15 and TRBJ2-2; tentative D call: TRBD1 (6 bases). CDR1 and CDR2 from the germline V gene are LNHNV and YYDKDF (reference sequence). The CDR3 runs 12 residues. V shed 6 bases and J shed 8 bases, with 10 bases lying between them. Written as DNA, the CDR3 is TGTGCCACCAGTCACAGGGTTGGGGAGCTGTTTTTT. Amino acids: CATSHRVGELFF. Full variable domain (remainder filled in from reference TRBV15 and TRBJ2-2): DAMVIQNPRYQVTQFGKPVTLSCSQTLNHNVMYWYQQKSSQAPKLLFHYYDKDFNNEADTPDNFQSRRPNTSFCFLDIRSPGLGDTAMYLCATSHRVGELFFGEGSRLTVL.

The rearrangement joins TRBV28 to TRBJ1-5, with D possibly being TRBD1 (6 bases). The CDR3 consists of 16 residues. The V gene lost 0 bases and the J gene lost 2 bases, with 11 bases spanning the gap. From germline, CDR1 is MDHEN and CDR2 SYDVKM. CDR3 nucleotide sequence: TGTGCCAGCAGTTTATGGGGGGCTTATGGCAATCAGCCCCAGCATTTT. It codes for CASSLWGAYGNQPQHF.

The chain carries TRBV6-6 and TRBJ1-5; D is undetermined. The CDR3 is 13 residues long. Germline assignment: CDR1 MNHNY and CDR2 SVGAGI (reference sequence). With 0 bases removed from V and 4 bases from J, the gap between germline ends came to 4 bases. The CDR3 here is CASSYSLNQPQHF. The CDR3 DNA is TGTGCCAGCAGTTACTCACTAAATCAGCCCCAGCATTTT.

The rearrangement links TRBV5-1 to TRBJ2-2; the D call may be TRBD1 or TRBD2 (5 bases each). Trimming cost V 1 base and J 4 bases, with 11 bases left between them. Germline assignment: CDR1 SGHRS and CDR2 YFSETQ. This CDR3 region has 15 residues. The CDR3 loop is CASSLYGAGTGELFF. The CDR3 nucleotides are TGCGCCAGCAGCTTGTACGGGGCAGGCACCGGGGAGCTGTTTTTT.

This sequence joins TRBV5-1 and TRBJ1-2, with 8 bases matching TRBD1. The CDR3 has 13 amino acids. The germline CDR1 and CDR2 sequences are SGHRS and YFSETQ. V shed 2 bases and J 7 bases; nucleotides not matched to a gene: 4. The CDR3 region is CASSFGQGAGYTF. The DNA of the CDR3 is TGCGCCAGCAGCTTTGGACAGGGCGCTGGCTACACCTTC.

The chain couples TRBV9 to TRBJ2-3; tentatively, D is TRBD1 or TRBD2 (5 bases each). The V end lost 2 bases, the J end lost 3 bases, and 16 bases lay between the germline ends. This CDR3 contains 16 residues. The germline V gene encodes CDR1 SGDLS and CDR2 YYNGEE. The CDR3 region has the DNA TGTGCCAGCAGCGTGAGGTGGTTTGGGGGAACAGATACGCAGTATTTT. It translates to CASSVRWFGGTDTQYF. Combining the CDR3 with reference TRBV9 and TRBJ2-3 gives the whole variable domain DSGVTQTPKHLITATGQRVTLRCSPRSGDLSVYWYQQSLDQGLQFLIQYYNGEERAKGNILERFSAQQFPDLHSELNLSSLELGDSALYFCASSVRWFGGTDTQYFGPGTRLTVL.

The rearrangement joins TRBV11-2 to TRBJ2-5; TRBD2 aligns across 12 bases. The CDR3 length is 15 residues. After removal of 5 bases from V and 5 bases from J, the junction contained 6 bases not matched to a gene. Germline-derived CDR1 and CDR2 are SGHAT and FQNNGV. CDR3 DNA sequence: TGTGCCAGCAGCCCTACTAGCGGGGGGTTCGAGACCCAGTACTTC. This encodes CASSPTSGGFETQYF.

The chain joins TRBV7-2 to TRBJ2-7, with D hard to call. CDR1 is SGHTA, CDR2 FQGNSA, per germline. The CDR3 spans 13 residues. Trimming removed 4 bases from V and 3 bases from J, with 10 bases in between. This CDR3 reads CASSSHLNYEQYF. The CDR3 region has the DNA TGTGCCAGCAGCTCCCACCTCAACTACGAGCAGTACTTC.

The chain links TRBV6-5 to TRBJ1-2, with D perhaps TRBD1 (6 bases). The V gene lost 6 bases and the J gene lost 6 bases, with 11 bases spanning the gap. The CDR3 sequence is 12 residues long. Germline V gene sequence: CDR1 MNHEY, CDR2 SVGAGI. This CDR3 is CASSSGADGYTF. DNA of the CDR3: TGTGCCAGCAGCTCAGGGGCGGATGGCTACACCTTC.

The rearrangement links TRBV5-4 to TRBJ2-7; possible D gene TRBD1, 5 bases. CDR1 is SGHNT and CDR2 is YYREEE in the germline V gene (reference sequence). The CDR3 consists of 14 residues. Deletions cut 0 bases from V and 4 bases from J, with 11 bases between. This CDR3 reads CASSLGGGGYEQYF. In nucleotides, the CDR3 is TGTGCCAGCAGCTTGGGGGGCGGCGGATACGAGCAGTACTTC. Drawing the rest from reference TRBV5-4 and TRBJ2-7, the complete variable domain is ETGVTQSPTHLIKTRGQQVTLRCSSQSGHNTVSWYQQALGQGPQFIFQYYREEENGRGNFPPRFSGLQFPNYSSELNVNALELDDSALYLCASSLGGGGYEQYFGPGTRLTVT.

The chain employs TRBV27 and TRBJ2-3, with D unresolved. V lost 9 bases and J 2 bases, leaving 18 bases between the germline ends. Germline-derived CDR1 and CDR2 are MNHEY and SMNVEV (reference sequence). CDR3 length: 15 residues. The CDR3 protein is CARSAIRWVTDTQYF. The CDR3 DNA reads TGTGCCAGGTCGGCAATACGGTGGGTCACAGATACGCAGTATTTT.

This rearrangement joins TRBV10-3 to TRBJ1-1; possible D gene TRBD1, 5 bases. V was cut by 0 bases and J by 4 bases, with 6 bases left in between. Germline V gene data show CDR1 as ENHRY and CDR2 as SYGVKD. The CDR3 runs 13 residues. The CDR3 spells CAISESGGTEAFF. The DNA for the CDR3 is TGTGCCATCAGTGAGTCTGGGGGCACTGAAGCTTTCTTT.

This chain connects TRBV12-5 to TRBJ2-1; the match to TRBD2 covers 7 bases. The CDR3 sequence is 14 residues long. The germline gives CDR1 LGHNT, CDR2 FRNRAP. With 0 bases clipped from V and 6 bases from J, the junction kept 2 bases outside the gene matches. The CDR3 nucleotides read TGTGCTAGTGGTTTGGTGGGGGGGACCAATGAGCAGTTCTTC. This codes for CASGLVGGTNEQFF.

The rearrangement joins TRBV5-1 to TRBJ2-2, with D tentatively TRBD1 (6 bases). V lost 2 bases and J lost 3, with 17 bases in between. Germline CDR1 reads SGHRS; CDR2 reads YFSETQ. The CDR3 is 17 amino acids. The CDR3 DNA follows: TGCGCCAGCAGCTTACTCGGAGCAGGGGAGTACACCGGGGAGCTGTTTTTT. It codes for CASSLLGAGEYTGELFF. The full variable domain, rest sourced from reference TRBV5-1 and TRBJ2-2, is KAGVTQTPRYLIKTRGQQVTLSCSPISGHRSVSWYQQTPGQGLQFLFEYFSETQRNKGNFPGRFSGRQFSNSRSEMNVSTLELGDSALYLCASSLLGAGEYTGELFFGEGSRLTVL.

The CDR3, as DNA: TGCAGCGTTATAGGTCTTACCGGGGAGCTGTTTTTT. Residues: CSVIGLTGELFF. This rearrangement joins TRBV29-1 to TRBJ2-2; no definite D call. This CDR3 region has 12 residues. V lost 5 bases and J 5 bases, leaving 9 bases between the germline ends. Per the germline V gene, CDR1 is SQVTM and CDR2 is ANQGSEA.

V is TRBV5-6 and J is TRBJ1-1; D not resolved. The germline V gene has CDR1 SGHDT and CDR2 YYEEEE. The CDR3 is made up of 16 amino acids. V lost 4 bases and J lost 4, with 20 bases in between. As DNA, the CDR3 is TGTGCCAGCAGCCCAGGACGCTTTCGGGTCGGCACTGAAGCTTTCTTT. It translates to CASSPGRFRVGTEAFF.

The CDR3 DNA sequence: TGTGCCAGCAGCCCACGCCGAGGACAGGGTGTGGAAGGCTACACCTTC. As protein: CASSPRRGQGVEGYTF. The chain carries TRBV7-3 and TRBJ1-2; 8 nucleotides agree with TRBD1. Per germline, CDR1 SGHTA and CDR2 FQGTGA. This CDR3 is 16 amino acids long. J lost 8 bases, V lost 5 bases, and 16 bases had no gene match.

The chain links TRBV19 to TRBJ2-1; perhaps TRBD2 as D (6 bases). V lost 4 bases and J 9 bases, leaving 13 bases between the germline ends. The CDR3 runs to 13 residues. CDR1 LNHDA and CDR2 SQIVND come from the germline V gene (reference sequence). The CDR3 region is CASSKRLDSEQFF. CDR3 sequence (DNA): TGTGCCAGTAGTAAAAGACTAGATTCTGAGCAGTTCTTC.